Each of the 9 T cell receptor beta chains below was sequenced from the same sample in a study of blood T cell repertoires in COVID-19. Sequenced by immunoSEQ multiplex PCR; TCRdb stores in-frame clones only, minus some. This sample has hundreds of thousands of clones; around 87% occur once, and the top ten carry 1% to 1.5%. Sequencing input: peripheral blood. The origin of the receptors is a man in his 70s with acute or convalescent COVID-19.

V is TRBV2 and J is TRBJ1-1; perhaps TRBD1 as D (6 bases). The CDR3 spans 15 residues. Germline CDR1 and CDR2: SNHLY and FYNNEI. Trimming removed 3 bases at V and 7 bases at J, with 18 bases between. In DNA form, the CDR3 reads TGTGCCAGCAGTGAGAGTCCAGGGAAGGGGGTTGAAGCTTTCTTT. Amino acid sequence: CASSESPGKGVEAFF.

The rearrangement uses TRBV7-2 and TRBJ2-5, with TRBD2 matching over 10 bases. The germline V gene has CDR1 SGHTA and CDR2 FQGNSA. V shed 4 bases and J 2 bases; nucleotides not matched to a gene: 13. The CDR3 sequence is 18 residues long. DNA for the CDR3: TGTGCCAGCAGCTCACCCCCCCTTACTAGCGGGGTGCAAGAGACCCAGTACTTC. Translating gives CASSSPPLTSGVQETQYF.

CDR3 amino acids: CASSRGQNLNEQFF. CDR3 sequence (DNA): TGTGCCAGCAGCCGGGGACAGAATCTCAATGAGCAGTTCTTC. The gene calls are TRBV5-5 and TRBJ2-1; 7 bases map to TRBD1. Germline lookup yields CDR1 SGHKS and CDR2 YYEKEE (reference sequence). With 4 bases clipped from V and 6 bases from J, the junction kept 7 bases outside the gene matches. This CDR3 has 14 residues.

The chain recombines TRBV7-2 with TRBJ1-1; TRBD1 matches at 7 bases. J lost 1 base, V lost 6 bases, and 8 bases had no gene match. The length of the CDR3 is 15 residues. CDR1 and CDR2 (germline): SGHTA, FQGNSA. The DNA for the CDR3 is TGTGCCAGCAGGGTCTCGACAGGGCGGAACACTGAAGCTTTCTTT. This translates into CASRVSTGRNTEAFF.

This chain links TRBV6-5 with TRBJ2-7, with TRBD1 matching over 9 bases. The ends lost 11 bases at V and 4 bases at J; junction bases unmatched: 15. This CDR3 has 15 amino acids. The V gene's germline CDR1 is MNHEY and CDR2 SVGAGI. The CDR3 region has the DNA TGTGCCCACTCCGCAGGGGGACAGGGAATGTACGAGCAGTACTTC. Its protein product is CAHSAGGQGMYEQYF.

V gene TRBV5-1 combines with J gene TRBJ2-7, with 9 bases aligning to TRBD2. Germline loops: CDR1 SGHRS, CDR2 YFSETQ. V trimming: 2 bases; J trimming: 7 bases; junction bases outside the gene matches: 10. There are 15 residues in the CDR3. The CDR3 sequence is CASSLGLAGDREQYF. As DNA, the CDR3 is TGCGCCAGCAGCTTAGGGTTAGCGGGAGATCGGGAGCAGTACTTC.

This clone is a singleton in its sample. This chain links TRBV28 with TRBJ1-1; 8 bases map to TRBD1. This CDR3 comprises 14 residues. Trimming cost V 6 bases and J 3 bases; bases outside gene matches: 6. Germline CDR1 and CDR2: MDHEN and SYDVKM. This chain's CDR3 is CASRTYRGYTEAFF. CDR3 bases: TGTGCCAGCAGGACGTACAGGGGGTACACTGAAGCTTTCTTT. The full variable domain, rest sourced from reference TRBV28 and TRBJ1-1, is DVKVTQSSRYLVKRTGEKVFLECVQDMDHENMFWYRQDPGLGLRLIYFSYDVKMKEKGDIPEGYSVSREKKERFSLILESASTNQTSMYLCASRTYRGYTEAFFGQGTRLTVV.

The chain employs TRBV2 and TRBJ2-5; the D gene is possibly TRBD1 (6 bases). From germline, CDR1 is SNHLY and CDR2 FYNNEI. V lost 9 bases, J lost 0 bases, and 17 bases lay in between. CDR3 length: 15 residues. DNA for the CDR3: TGTGCCAGTAAACAGGACAGACGGTACCAAGAGACCCAGTACTTC. It encodes CASKQDRRYQETQYF.

V is TRBV6-2 or TRBV6-3 and J is TRBJ2-3; 8 positions agree with TRBD1. The junction had 7 bases not matched to a gene; V was cut back by 2 bases and J by 3 bases. CDR3 length equals 16 residues. Germline CDR1 and CDR2: MNHEY and SVGEGT. The CDR3 spells CASSYHTGGVTDTQYF. The CDR3 DNA sequence: TGTGCCAGCAGTTACCACACAGGGGGAGTGACAGATACGCAGTATTTT.